These 13 T cell receptor beta chains were sequenced from one sample in a study of T cell repertoires in cytomegalovirus infection. These TCRs are of unknown antigen specificity. TCRdb ran MiXCR on the reads and lists one entry per CDR3 protein. The profile covers around 900,000 distinct CDR3 sequences, with around a third appearing a single time and more than 13% taken by the ten largest. Source: cultured CD8+ T cells from PBMCs, taken from culture after CMV antigen stimulation. These receptors were obtained from a human donor in good health (CMV status not recorded). Some clones in this sample may be carry-over from other donors' samples.

Sample share makes this clonotype medium-sized (0.01 to 0.1%). The chain is built from TRBV7-6 and TRBJ2-1; D might be TRBD1 (6 bases). This CDR3 is built from 18 residues. Per germline, CDR1 SGHVS and CDR2 FNYEAQ. V lost 5 bases and J lost 1, with 21 bases in between. Written as DNA, the CDR3 is TGTGCCAGCAGCCAATCCGGGACACCTTCGATTTCCTACAATGAGCAGTTCTTC. Translation: CASSQSGTPSISYNEQFF. Based on the CDR3 plus reference TRBV7-6 and TRBJ2-1, the full variable domain is GAGVSQSPRYKVTKRGQDVALRCDPISGHVSLYWYRQALGQGPEFLTYFNYEAQQDKSGLPNDRFSAERPEGSISTLTIQRTEQRDSAMYRCASSQSGTPSISYNEQFFGPGTRLTVL.

This clonotype turned up a few times. V and J are TRBV12-3 or TRBV12-4 and TRBJ2-5, with a possible D match to TRBD1 (6 bases). CDR3 length: 14 amino acids. Trimming pared 7 bases from V and 2 bases from J, leaving 14 bases between. The CDR3 protein is CASTLAGAQETQYF. As DNA, the CDR3 is TGTGCCAGCACTCTCGCAGGGGCACAAGAGACCCAGTACTTC.

The CDR3 region is CASRVEGDRGLDTEAFF. For the CDR3, the DNA is TGTGCCAGTCGGGTTGAGGGGGACAGGGGGCTGGACACTGAAGCTTTCTTT. This chain connects TRBV19 to TRBJ1-1, with TRBD1 identical over 12 bases. The CDR3 is made up of 17 amino acids. V shed 8 bases and J 3 bases; nucleotides not matched to a gene: 13. Per the germline V gene, CDR1 is LNHDA and CDR2 is SQIVND (reference sequence). Complete variable domain (other parts from reference TRBV19 and TRBJ1-1): DGGITQSPKYLFRKEGQNVTLSCEQNLNHDAMYWYRQDPGQGLRLIYYSQIVNDFQKGDIAEGYSVSREKKESFPLTVTSAQKNPTAFYLCASRVEGDRGLDTEAFFGQGTRLTVV.

The chain combines TRBV27 with TRBJ2-7, with D perhaps matching TRBD2 (6 bases). This CDR3 is built from 15 residues. V was cut by 2 bases and J by 5 bases, with 16 bases left in between. Germline V CDR1 and CDR2: MNHEY, SMNVEV (reference sequence). CDR3: CASSLNGGLGHEQYV. The CDR3 coding sequence is TGTGCCAGCAGTTTAAACGGAGGGTTGGGGCACGAGCAGTACGTC.

Many counts were recorded for this clonotype. The rearrangement links TRBV7-9 to TRBJ2-7; 9 bases line up with TRBD1. The CDR3 runs 22 residues. The V segment lost 4 bases and the J segment 3 bases; nucleotides outside the gene matches: 28. Germline V gene data show CDR1 as SEHNR and CDR2 as FQNEAQ (reference sequence). The CDR3 sequence: CASSSMTLILRDREGSGYEQYF. The CDR3 DNA is TGTGCCAGCAGCTCCATGACTTTAATCCTCCGGGACAGGGAAGGTTCGGGCTACGAGCAGTACTTC.

This chain uses TRBV27 with TRBJ2-1; the D gene is possibly TRBD2 (5 bases). Germline V gene data show CDR1 as MNHEY and CDR2 as SMNVEV (reference sequence). The CDR3 runs 16 residues. V lost 4 bases to trimming and J lost 10 bases, with 23 bases between them. CDR3 in DNA: TGTGCCAGCAGTTCGGCCAGCGGTCTTGAGTTCAAGGAGCAGTTCTTC. Protein product: CASSSASGLEFKEQFF.

This chain joins TRBV28 and TRBJ1-1; D remains ambiguous. CDR1 and CDR2 (germline): MDHEN, SYDVKM. The V end lost 2 bases, the J end lost 0 bases, and 13 bases lay between the germline ends. The CDR3 has 16 amino acids. CDR3: CASSLGSGDMNTEAFF. The CDR3 coding sequence is TGTGCCAGCAGTTTAGGCTCCGGGGATATGAACACTGAAGCTTTCTTT. Variable domain in full (rest from reference TRBV28 and TRBJ1-1): DVKVTQSSRYLVKRTGEKVFLECVQDMDHENMFWYRQDPGLGLRLIYFSYDVKMKEKGDIPEGYSVSREKKERFSLILESASTNQTSMYLCASSLGSGDMNTEAFFGQGTRLTVV.

The chain is built from TRBV5-8 and TRBJ2-1; possible D gene TRBD1, 5 bases. In germline, CDR1 is SGHTS, CDR2 YDEGEE. This CDR3 contains 15 residues. Trimming left V 2 bases short and J 4 bases short, with 13 bases between. The chain's CDR3 is CASSLSQGWYNEQFF. CDR3 DNA: TGTGCCAGCAGCTTATCTCAGGGTTGGTACAATGAGCAGTTCTTC. Based on the CDR3 plus reference TRBV5-8 and TRBJ2-1, the full variable domain is EAGVTQSPTHLIKTRGQQATLRCSPISGHTSVYWYQQALGLGLQFLLWYDEGEERNRGNFPPRFSGRQFPNYSSELNVNALELEDSALYLCASSLSQGWYNEQFFGPGTRLTVL.

The chain has TRBV6-2 or TRBV6-3 and TRBJ2-2; D not certain. V dropped 0 bases and J dropped 3 bases, with 8 bases sitting between them. This CDR3 is 15 amino acids long. The germline gives CDR1 MNHEY, CDR2 SVGEGT. Here the CDR3 reads CASSYSRLHTGELFF. CDR3 DNA: TGTGCCAGCAGTTACTCGAGATTACACACCGGGGAGCTGTTTTTT.

This clonotype has only a few counts. This chain links TRBV11-2 with TRBJ2-3; TRBD2 is a possible D gene (5 bases). Germline V gene lookup returns CDR1 SGHAT and CDR2 FQNNGV. Trimming pared 5 bases from V and 6 bases from J, leaving 12 bases between. The length of the CDR3 is 13 residues. The CDR3 protein is CASSPRGSDTQYF. The CDR3 DNA sequence: TGTGCCAGCAGCCCTCGGGGTTCCGATACGCAGTATTTT.

V and J are TRBV5-1 and TRBJ2-7, with D tentatively TRBD1 or TRBD2 (5 bases each). Trimming removed 0 bases at V and 7 bases at J, with 17 bases between. CDR1 is SGHRS, CDR2 YFSETQ, per germline. CDR3 size: 15 residues. CDR3 DNA: TGCGCCAGCAGCTTGGACGGGGCCGCCTGGGGGGAGCAGTACTTC. Its protein product is CASSLDGAAWGEQYF.

This clonotype showed up many times. The chain couples TRBV7-6 to TRBJ2-1, with D perhaps assigned TRBD1 or TRBD2 (6 bases each). V was pared by 1 base and J by 7 bases, with 20 bases between. The CDR3 spans 17 residues. The germline V gene has CDR1 SGHVS and CDR2 FNYEAQ. The CDR3: CASSLEEGGGGGNEQFF. In DNA, the CDR3 is TGTGCCAGCAGCTTAGAGGAGGGTGGGGGCGGTGGAAATGAGCAGTTCTTC.

In this sample, this clonotype turned up a few times. The gene calls are TRBV20-1 and TRBJ1-1; maybe TRBD1 (6 bases). CDR3 size: 16 residues. Germline CDR1 reads DFQATT; CDR2 reads SNEGSKA (reference sequence). Trimming cost V 0 bases and J 0 bases, with 14 bases left between them. The CDR3 loop reads CSARDPNRVLNTEAFF. CDR3 DNA sequence: TGCAGTGCTAGAGACCCGAACAGGGTATTGAACACTGAAGCTTTCTTT.